These 32 T cell receptor beta chains came from one sample sequenced in a study of Graves' ophthalmopathy and Graves' hyperthyroidism. From RNA, the CDR3 regions of TCR beta chains were amplified and sequenced. First-round RT-PCR employed HTBI primers, with a second-round multiplex PCR after it. One entry per CDR3 protein results from TCRdb running MiXCR on the multiplex PCR reads. The top ten hold approximately 3% of the sample, which has around 400,000 distinct CDR3 sequences, around a fifth seen once. The sequencing sample was made of peripheral blood. All receptors come from a woman under 30 with stable Graves' hyperthyroidism.

V usage is TRBV10-3 and J usage is TRBJ1-1; possible D gene TRBD1, 5 bases. V lost 5 bases to trimming and J lost 1 base, with 11 bases between them. Germline assignment: CDR1 ENHRY and CDR2 SYGVKD. This CDR3 is built from 14 residues. This CDR3 is CAISRDGANTEAFF. The DNA for the CDR3 is TGTGCCATCAGTCGTGACGGGGCGAACACTGAAGCTTTCTTT.

The sample holds many counts of this clonotype. V and J are TRBV5-1 and TRBJ2-2; maybe TRBD1 (5 bases). V was cut by 3 bases and J by 1 base, with 13 bases left in between. The CDR3 spans 16 residues. CDR1 is SGHRS and CDR2 is YFSETQ in the germline V gene. The CDR3 DNA is TGCGCCAGCAGCTCAAAATCAACAGGGAACACCGGGGAGCTGTTTTTT. It yields the protein CASSSKSTGNTGELFF. The variable domain in full, completed from reference TRBV5-1 and TRBJ2-2, reads KAGVTQTPRYLIKTRGQQVTLSCSPISGHRSVSWYQQTPGQGLQFLFEYFSETQRNKGNFPGRFSGRQFSNSRSEMNVSTLELGDSALYLCASSSKSTGNTGELFFGEGSRLTVL.

The sample holds many counts of this clonotype. The chain couples TRBV6-1 to TRBJ2-5; no definite D call. Germline V gene sequence: CDR1 MNHNS, CDR2 SASEGT. Between the trimmed V and J ends, which lost 2 bases and 5 bases, there was a span of 12 bases. This CDR3 spans 14 amino acids. Written as DNA, the CDR3 is TGTGCCAGCAGTGAACTCGTTAGACGGGAGACCCAGTACTTC. Its translation is CASSELVRRETQYF.

This clonotype has at least ten counts. The chain joins TRBV30 to TRBJ1-1; TRBD1 aligns across 7 bases. This CDR3 has 14 amino acids. Unmatched junction bases numbered 8, after V lost 4 bases and J lost 3 bases. Germline lookup yields CDR1 GTSNPN and CDR2 SVGIG (reference sequence). CDR3 loop: CAWNHRGGDTEAFF. The CDR3 DNA reads TGTGCCTGGAACCACAGGGGAGGGGACACTGAAGCTTTCTTT.

This clonotype came up many times. V is TRBV6-2 or TRBV6-3 and J is TRBJ1-2; maybe TRBD1 (6 bases). The CDR3 has 14 amino acids. CDR1 and CDR2 (germline): MNHEY, SVGEGT. V was cut by 1 base and J by 6 bases, with 12 bases left in between. CDR3: CASSYWGAGDGYTF. The DNA for the CDR3 is TGTGCCAGCAGTTACTGGGGGGCCGGAGATGGCTACACCTTC.

This clonotype was seen at least ten times. This chain joins TRBV20-1 and TRBJ2-7; D gene ambiguous. Germline V gene sequence: CDR1 DFQATT, CDR2 SNEGSKA (reference sequence). This CDR3 is 16 amino acids long. The ends were cut back, 0 bases at V and 3 bases at J, with 18 bases in the middle. CDR3: CSARDQAGRDYYEQYF. The CDR3 nucleotides are TGCAGTGCTAGAGATCAGGCAGGTAGGGATTACTACGAGCAGTACTTC.

This clonotype was seen many times. CDR3 DNA sequence: TGTGCCAGCAGCTCGTCAAACCTGACAGGATTCCAAGAGACCCAGTACTTC. This codes for CASSSSNLTGFQETQYF. The rearrangement joins TRBV11-2 to TRBJ2-5, with D possibly being TRBD1 (6 bases). V lost 4 bases, J lost 1 base, and 19 bases lay in between. Per the germline V gene, CDR1 is SGHAT and CDR2 is FQNNGV. CDR3 size: 17 residues.

A remark on this clonotype: The junction departs from the called germline gene at one end, perhaps through a read error. This chain joins TRBV11-2 and TRBJ1-1, with D perhaps matching TRBD1 (5 bases). The CDR3 contains 19 residues. From germline, CDR1 is SGHAT and CDR2 FQNNGV. The CDR3 DNA reads as TGTGCCAGCAGCTTCCCAATCAGGGAGGGGAGGTTGATGAACTCTGAAGCTTTCTTT. This codes for CASSFPIREGRLMNSEAFF.

As for this clonotype: This may stem from a read error, because a much larger clone lies one nucleotide away. The rearrangement links TRBV13 to TRBJ2-7, with a weak D call TRBD2 (5 bases). The CDR3 runs 12 residues. Germline-derived CDR1 and CDR2 are PRHDT and FYEKMQ (reference sequence). The CDR3 loop reads CSSSGGSYEQYF. The CDR3 DNA reads as TGTTCCAGCTCTGGCGGGTCCTACGAGCAGTACTTC.

This clonotype occurred many times. The chain has TRBV11-2 and TRBJ2-5; 8 nucleotides agree with TRBD1. Germline loops: CDR1 SGHAT, CDR2 FQNNGV. V gave up 4 bases and J gave up 2 bases; unmatched junction bases: 3. The CDR3 is 14 amino acids. This CDR3 is CASSYGQGQETQYF. CDR3 DNA sequence: TGTGCCAGCAGCTATGGACAGGGACAAGAGACCCAGTACTTC.

This clonotype was counted ten times or more. The chain employs TRBV4-2 and TRBJ1-2, with D perhaps TRBD1 (6 bases). This CDR3 is 17 amino acids long. Per germline, CDR1 LGHNA and CDR2 YNFKEQ. V was trimmed by 3 bases and J by 5 bases, leaving 22 bases between them. CDR3 protein: CASSHQTGTIYRYGYTF. The DNA of the CDR3 is TGTGCCAGCAGCCACCAAACCGGGACAATTTATCGGTATGGCTACACCTTC.

The chain combines TRBV20-1 with TRBJ1-5, with D perhaps matching TRBD1 (5 bases). The ends were cut back, 0 bases at V and 4 bases at J, with 10 bases in the middle. The CDR3 consists of 14 residues. Germline V gives CDR1 DFQATT, CDR2 SNEGSKA (reference sequence). The DNA of the CDR3 is TGCAGTGCTAGAGACAGGGCGGGGAATCAGCCCCAGCATTTT. Translating it yields CSARDRAGNQPQHF.

About this clonotype: The germline gene is not matched at one end of the junction; a read error may be the cause. The chain carries TRBV7-8 and TRBJ2-7; D is uncertain. Germline V lookup: CDR1 SGHVS, CDR2 FQNEAQ. The CDR3 loop spans 12 amino acids. CDR3 DNA sequence: TGTGCCAGCAGCTTGGGGTCCTTCGAGCAGTACTTC. Amino acid sequence: CASSLGSFEQYF.

The rearrangement links TRBV6-1 to TRBJ2-2; TRBD2 agrees at 9 bases. The CDR3 length is 15 residues. Germline V lookup: CDR1 MNHNS, CDR2 SASEGT. V lost 7 bases, J lost 6 bases, and 9 bases stayed unmatched. The CDR3 here is CASKPQRGDAGELFF. CDR3 sequence (DNA): TGTGCCAGCAAACCACAGCGGGGGGACGCCGGGGAGCTGTTTTTT.

This clonotype was seen repeatedly, ten times or more. This chain joins TRBV7-2 and TRBJ1-2; TRBD1 matches at 10 bases. The CDR3 is made up of 15 amino acids. Germline lookup yields CDR1 SGHTA and CDR2 FQGNSA. J gave up 4 bases and V 5 bases, and 7 bases lay outside the gene matches. CDR3 DNA: TGTGCCAGCAGCCAGACAGGGGGCCGGCGCTATGGCTACACCTTC. Translated, it gives CASSQTGGRRYGYTF.

This clonotype was recorded many times. The chain combines TRBV12-3 or TRBV12-4 with TRBJ2-2; no firm D call. V dropped 6 bases and J dropped 6 bases, with 8 bases sitting between them. The CDR3 has 12 amino acids. The CDR3 loop is CASRAAPGELFF. DNA for the CDR3: TGTGCCAGCAGGGCCGCCCCCGGGGAGCTGTTTTTT.

The CDR3, as DNA: TGTGCCAGCAGGGACAGTGGGACTGAAGCTTTCTTT. Its protein product is CASRDSGTEAFF. This chain links TRBV6-1 with TRBJ1-1; a possible D gene is TRBD1 (6 bases). Germline V CDR1 and CDR2: MNHNS, SASEGT. V gave up 6 bases and J gave up 5 bases, with 10 bases separating them. The CDR3 spans 12 residues.

The chain employs TRBV6-2 or TRBV6-3 and TRBJ1-1; D is possibly TRBD1 (6 bases). Germline CDR1 MNHEY, CDR2 SVGEGT. The V end lost 3 bases, the J end lost 0 bases, and 8 bases lay between the germline ends. CDR3 length equals 14 residues. CDR3 region: CASSYGQLNTEAFF. CDR3 sequence (DNA): TGTGCCAGCAGTTATGGACAGCTGAACACTGAAGCTTTCTTT.

This clonotype was found many times. The chain carries TRBV28 and TRBJ1-1, with D uncertain. Germline values: CDR1 MDHEN, CDR2 SYDVKM. This CDR3 has 11 amino acids. V was pared by 1 base and J by 8 bases, with 5 bases between. The CDR3 bases are TGTGCCAGCAGTTTATCCCGCGAAGCTTTCTTT. Translated: CASSLSREAFF.

This clonotype was counted at least ten times. The V and J genes are TRBV7-3 and TRBJ2-5; TRBD2 matches 11 bases. Germline values: CDR1 SGHTA, CDR2 FQGTGA. This CDR3 comprises 17 residues. The ends lost 6 bases at V and 0 bases at J; junction bases unmatched: 9. CDR3 bases: TGTGCCAGCAGTCGCTCCGGGACTAGCGGACACCAAGAGACCCAGTACTTC. Residues: CASSRSGTSGHQETQYF.

This clonotype was detected many times. The J gene is TRBJ2-5, the V gene TRBV6-1; 11 bases fit TRBD2. In germline, CDR1 is MNHNS, CDR2 SASEGT. This CDR3 is 16 amino acids long. V lost 4 bases, J lost 5 bases, and 9 bases stayed unmatched. The CDR3 spells CASSALLAGASETQYF. The CDR3 bases are TGTGCCAGCAGTGCCTTACTAGCGGGAGCTTCTGAGACCCAGTACTTC.

This clonotype was seen only a few times. The genes are TRBV29-1 and TRBJ2-5; D gene uncertain. Germline CDR1 reads SQVTM; CDR2 reads ANQGSEA. Deletions cut 5 bases from V and 2 bases from J, with 12 bases between. This CDR3 is built from 13 residues. The CDR3 spells CSVYPGPQETQYF. DNA of the CDR3: TGCAGCGTTTACCCCGGGCCACAAGAGACCCAGTACTTC.

CDR3 sequence reads: CATTGLAGYQETQYF. The CDR3 bases are TGTGCCACCACCGGACTAGCGGGGTACCAAGAGACCCAGTACTTC. The chain links TRBV6-1 to TRBJ2-5, with TRBD2 identical over 12 bases. The CDR3 runs 15 residues. The germline V gene encodes CDR1 MNHNS and CDR2 SASEGT. The V and J ends lost 10 bases and 0 bases, in that order; junction bases with no gene match: 6.

This clonotype was seen at least ten times. The chain is built from TRBV6-1 and TRBJ1-1; D unclear. CDR3 length: 14 residues. Germline CDR1 and CDR2: MNHNS and SASEGT. V was shortened by 2 bases and J by 3 bases, with 10 bases between the two germline ends. The CDR3 nucleotides are TGTGCCAGCAGTGAACTACCGACCTACACTGAAGCTTTCTTT. Translating gives CASSELPTYTEAFF.

In DNA, the CDR3 is TGTGCCACCAGCAGAGGTAAAGATGGTTCCTACGAGCAGTACTTC. Its translation is CATSRGKDGSYEQYF. V usage is TRBV15 and J usage is TRBJ2-7; the D is unclear. V was clipped by 1 base and J by 1 base, with 11 bases between them. The CDR3 consists of 15 residues. Germline lookup yields CDR1 LNHNV and CDR2 YYDKDF (reference sequence).

A remark on this clonotype: This CDR3 is missing its conserved last phenylalanine or tryptophan, likely due to a read error. No DNA is shown, since the ends of the CDR3 on it are uncertain; the CDR3 is the one TCRdb lists. Here the CDR3 reads CASSLEMDGRM. V is TRBV12-3 or TRBV12-4 and J is TRBJ1-6. Both ends counted, the CDR3 spans 11 residues.

This chain links TRBV11-2 with TRBJ2-7, with TRBD2 as a possible D gene (6 bases). CDR1 is SGHAT, CDR2 FQNNGV, per germline. V was pared by 3 bases and J by 3 bases, with 12 bases between. The CDR3 has 14 amino acids. CDR3 loop: CASSFRLEHYEQYF. In DNA form, the CDR3 reads TGTGCCAGCAGCTTTAGACTAGAGCACTACGAGCAGTACTTC.

This clonotype was seen repeatedly, ten times or more. This chain joins TRBV12-3 or TRBV12-4 and TRBJ1-5; D unclear. This CDR3 has 13 residues. Trimming took off 3 bases at V and 7 bases at J, with 10 bases between the two ends. The CDR3 loop is CASSFGVRQPQHF. DNA for the CDR3: TGTGCCAGCAGTTTCGGGGTCCGCCAGCCCCAGCATTTT.

This clonotype occurred many times. The chain uses TRBV30 and TRBJ2-7; TRBD1 is a possible D gene (6 bases). The CDR3 has 13 amino acids. The germline CDR1 and CDR2 sequences are GTSNPN and SVGIG (reference sequence). The V end was cut by 2 bases, the J end by 6 bases, with 14 bases between. CDR3 DNA: TGTGCCTGGAGTATCCTGACAGGAGGCGAGCAGTACTTC. Amino acids: CAWSILTGGEQYF.

For this clonotype: A read error is possible here, since a much larger clone lies one base away. This chain uses TRBV28 with TRBJ1-5; no clear D. Germline values: CDR1 MDHEN, CDR2 SYDVKM. This CDR3 has 13 amino acids. CDR3 region: CASKRVGLQPHHF. The CDR3, as DNA: TGTGCCAGCAAACGGGTTGGTCTTCAGCCCCATCATTTT. Looking up the rest from reference TRBV28 and TRBJ1-5 gives the full variable domain: DVKVTQSSRYLVKRTGEKVFLECVQDMDHENMFWYRQDPGLGLRLIYFSYDVKMKEKGDIPEGYSVSREKKERFSLILESASTNQTSMYLCASKRVGLQPHHFGDGTRLSIL.

This clonotype was counted many times. The genes are TRBV18 and TRBJ1-1; no definite D call. This CDR3 is 11 amino acids long. The germline gives CDR1 KGHSH, CDR2 LQKENI. V shed 5 bases and J shed 5 bases, with 6 bases lying between them. This CDR3 is CASSGMTEAFF. The DNA for the CDR3 is TGTGCCAGCTCAGGAATGACTGAAGCTTTCTTT.

At least ten counts were recorded for this clonotype. V gene TRBV9 combines with J gene TRBJ2-2, with D perhaps given as TRBD1 or TRBD2 (6 bases each). Trimming took off 2 bases at V and 3 bases at J, with 11 bases between the two ends. Germline loops: CDR1 SGDLS, CDR2 YYNGEE. This CDR3 has 15 amino acids. The CDR3 protein is CASSVAGHYTGELFF. For the CDR3, the DNA is TGTGCCAGCAGCGTGGCGGGACACTACACCGGGGAGCTGTTTTTT.